This T cell receptor (beta chain) was observed in a study of a mutant IDH1 vaccine in newly diagnosed glioma. Study-level information: Patients were pretreated with radiotherapy, temozolomide, or both, mostly both. Study-wide results and caveats: Pseudoprogression seemingly bore no relation to changes in top peripheral T cell clonotypes.

Time point of the sample: week 35, safety follow-up. Vaccination used 300 ug of mutant IDH1 20-mer peptide per dose, with topical imiquimod. Each astrocytoma in the donors was new, WHO grade 3 or 4, IDH1-mutant and ATRX-lost. A note on this clone: Its specificity is not known.

The CDR3 has 15 amino acids. J gave up 6 bases and V 5 bases, and 7 bases lay outside the gene matches. Germline V gene sequence: CDR1 LNHDA, CDR2 SQIVND (reference sequence). Assay used: immunoSEQ multiplex PCR; TCRdb lists only in-frame clones, some missing. Of approximately 44,000 clones listed, around 80% are singletons. This material consisted of PBMCs, taken from a glioma patient whose treatment included an IDH1 peptide vaccine. The origin of this receptor is a man aged 35-49 years with glioma. V usage is TRBV19 and J usage is TRBJ2-5; 12 bases line up with TRBD1. The CDR3 protein is CASSPGTGGAQTQYF. Here the CDR3 DNA reads TGTGCCAGTAGTCCGGGGACAGGGGGCGCGCAGACCCAGTACTTC.